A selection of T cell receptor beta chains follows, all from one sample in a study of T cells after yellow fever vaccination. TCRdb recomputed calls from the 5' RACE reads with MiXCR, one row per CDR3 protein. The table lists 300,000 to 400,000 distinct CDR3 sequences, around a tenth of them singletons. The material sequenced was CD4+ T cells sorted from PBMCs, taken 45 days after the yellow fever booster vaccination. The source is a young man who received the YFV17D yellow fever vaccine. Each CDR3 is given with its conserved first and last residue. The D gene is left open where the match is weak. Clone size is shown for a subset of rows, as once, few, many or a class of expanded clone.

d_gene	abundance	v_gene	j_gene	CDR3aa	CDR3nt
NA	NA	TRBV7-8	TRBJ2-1	CASSLNQAQNNEQFF	TGTGCCAGCAGCTTAAACCAGGCACAGAACAATGAGCAGTTCTTC
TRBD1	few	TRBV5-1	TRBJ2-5	CASSSDRGGETQYF	TGCGCCAGCAGCTCGGACAGGGGGGGCGAGACCCAGTACTTC
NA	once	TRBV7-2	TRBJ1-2	CASSSGQAQGYGYTF	TGTGCCAGCAGCTCCGGGCAGGCCCAGGGCTATGGCTACACCTTC
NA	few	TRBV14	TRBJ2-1	CASSQDLRGGLGQFF	TGTGCCAGCAGCCAAGATCTCCGAGGGGGGTTAGGGCAGTTCTTC
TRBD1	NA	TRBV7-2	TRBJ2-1	CASRSTGQQYNEQFF	TGTGCCAGCAGGTCGACGGGACAGCAATACAATGAGCAGTTCTTC
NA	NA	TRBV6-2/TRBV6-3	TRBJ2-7	CASSLEGVPYEQYF	TGTGCCAGCAGTTTGGAGGGTGTTCCCTACGAGCAGTACTTC
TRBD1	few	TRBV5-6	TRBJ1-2	CASREYDRAEYGYTF	TGTGCCAGCCGAGAATACGACAGGGCCGAATATGGCTACACCTTC
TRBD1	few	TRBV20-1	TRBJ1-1	CSASIGTGSEAFF	TGCAGTGCTAGTATCGGGACAGGGTCTGAAGCTTTCTTT
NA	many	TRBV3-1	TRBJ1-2	CASSPGARGYTF	TGTGCCAGCAGCCCAGGGGCCCGTGGCTACACCTTC
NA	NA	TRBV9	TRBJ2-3	CASSVATGRADTQYF	TGTGCCAGCAGCGTAGCTACAGGCAGGGCAGATACGCAGTATTTT
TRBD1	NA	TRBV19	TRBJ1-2	CASSAQGNYGYTF	TGTGCCAGTAGTGCACAGGGGAACTATGGCTACACCTTC
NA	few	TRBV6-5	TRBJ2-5	CASSEPGLIPGSTQYF	TGTGCCAGCTCGGAGCCGGGTCTCATTCCAGGGAGTACCCAGTACTTC
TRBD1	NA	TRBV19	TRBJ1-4	CASGDRRDEKLFF	TGTGCCAGTGGGGACAGGAGGGATGAAAAACTGTTTTTT
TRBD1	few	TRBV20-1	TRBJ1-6	CSARAVAGTGNDNSPLHF	TGCAGTGCTAGAGCCGTTGCTGGGACAGGGAATGATAATTCACCCCTCCACTTT
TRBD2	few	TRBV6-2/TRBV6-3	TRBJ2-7	CATTLAGQPYEQYF	TGTGCCACGACTTTAGCGGGTCAACCCTACGAGCAGTACTTC
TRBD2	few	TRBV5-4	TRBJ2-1	CASASGGASSYNEQFF	TGTGCCAGCGCTAGCGGGGGGGCCAGCTCCTACAATGAGCAGTTCTTC
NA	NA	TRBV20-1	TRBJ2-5	CSARDSGAGQETQYF	TGCAGTGCTAGGGACTCCGGGGCGGGCCAAGAGACCCAGTACTTC
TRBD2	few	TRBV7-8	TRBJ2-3	CASSVQRGVDTQYF	TGTGCCAGCAGTGTCCAGCGGGGGGTCGATACGCAGTATTTT
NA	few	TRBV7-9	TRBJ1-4	CASSSSSIGHAYNEKLFF	TGTGCCAGCAGCTCCTCCTCCATCGGGCACGCTTATAATGAAAAACTGTTTTTT
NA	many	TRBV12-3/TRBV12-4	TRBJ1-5	CASSRIDQPQHF	TGTGCCAGCAGTAGGATTGATCAGCCCCAGCATTTT
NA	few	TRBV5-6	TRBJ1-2	CASSLAYGAYGYTF	TGTGCCAGCAGCCTGGCGTACGGGGCCTATGGCTACACCTTC
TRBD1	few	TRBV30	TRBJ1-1	CAWRNRGLRNTEAFF	TGTGCCTGGAGGAACAGGGGGCTTCGGAACACTGAAGCTTTCTTT
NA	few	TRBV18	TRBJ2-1	CASSPDLSHNEQFF	TGTGCCAGCTCACCGGATCTCTCGCACAATGAGCAGTTCTTC
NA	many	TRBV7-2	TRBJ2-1	CASSRPGLYGSYNEQFF	TGTGCCAGCAGCCGTCCAGGGCTCTACGGCTCCTACAATGAGCAGTTCTTC
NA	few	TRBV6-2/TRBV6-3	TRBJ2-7	CASSYGLGQYF	TGTGCCAGCAGTTACGGTTTGGGGCAGTACTTC
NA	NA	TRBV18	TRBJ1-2	CASSPGVAGASLRGGYTF	TGTGCCAGCTCACCGGGCGTCGCAGGGGCCTCCCTTAGGGGGGGCTACACCTTC